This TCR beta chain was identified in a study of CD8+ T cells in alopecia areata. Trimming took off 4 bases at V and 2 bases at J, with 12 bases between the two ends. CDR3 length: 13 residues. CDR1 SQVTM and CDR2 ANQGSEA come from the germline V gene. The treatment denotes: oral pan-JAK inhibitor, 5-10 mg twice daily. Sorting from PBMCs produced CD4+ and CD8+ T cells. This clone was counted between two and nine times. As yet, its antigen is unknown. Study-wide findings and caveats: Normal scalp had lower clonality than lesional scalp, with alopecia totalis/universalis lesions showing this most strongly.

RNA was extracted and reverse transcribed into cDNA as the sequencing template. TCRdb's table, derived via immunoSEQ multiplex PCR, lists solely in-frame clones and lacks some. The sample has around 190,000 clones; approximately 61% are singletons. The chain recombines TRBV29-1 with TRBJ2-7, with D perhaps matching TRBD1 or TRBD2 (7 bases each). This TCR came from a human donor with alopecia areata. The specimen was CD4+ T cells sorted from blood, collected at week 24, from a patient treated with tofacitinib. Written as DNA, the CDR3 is TGCAGCGTTGGGGAGGGGGCCCCCTACGAGCAGTACTTC. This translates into CSVGEGAPYEQYF.